These 22 T cell receptor beta chains were sequenced from one sample in a study of T cell responses to AZD1222 COVID-19 vaccine. Assay: immunoSEQ multiplex PCR; the TCRdb copy retains only in-frame clones and omits some. Found here are roughly 160,000 clones, around 92% of them singletons; the top ten hold more than 0.8%. This specimen was peripheral blood, taken on day 0 of AZD1222 vaccination. Source of these receptors: an adult in good health.

This clone came up once. The chain carries TRBV3-1 (or the pseudogene TRBV3-2) and TRBJ2-5; a weak D match, TRBD2 (7 bases). The CDR3 has 16 amino acids. The germline V and J ends were trimmed by 3 bases and 5 bases, with 19 bases remaining between them. The germline gives CDR1 LGHDT, CDR2 YNNKEL (reference sequence). This CDR3 reads CASSQGPPGGRETQYF. The CDR3 DNA reads as TGTGCCAGCAGCCAGGGACCTCCGGGGGGCCGGGAGACCCAGTACTTC.

V and J are TRBV5-4 and TRBJ1-4; TRBD1 matches at 10 bases. CDR1 SGHNT and CDR2 YYREEE come from the germline V gene (reference sequence). This CDR3 has 15 residues. With V trimmed by 3 bases and J by 5 bases, 4 bases remained unmatched. Here the CDR3 reads CASSSRDRGNEKLFF. DNA of the CDR3: TGTGCCAGCAGCTCCCGGGACAGGGGAAATGAAAAACTGTTTTTT.

The chain uses TRBV29-1 and TRBJ2-7; D could derive from TRBD1 or TRBD2 (5 bases each). V was clipped by 7 bases and J by 7 bases, with 17 bases between them. The CDR3 has 12 amino acids. Germline V gives CDR1 SQVTM, CDR2 ANQGSEA. The CDR3 nucleotides are TGCAGCGCATCCGGGACGGGGCATGAGCAGTACTTC. Its translation is CSASGTGHEQYF.

This chain uses TRBV30 with TRBJ1-1; D is ambiguous. V lost 2 bases to trimming and J lost 1 base, with 5 bases between them. Per the germline V gene, CDR1 is GTSNPN and CDR2 is SVGIG (reference sequence). The CDR3 sequence is 12 residues long. The CDR3 nucleotides read TGTGCCTGGAGTAACAGGAACACTGAAGCTTTCTTT. Translated: CAWSNRNTEAFF.

The genes are TRBV6-5 and TRBJ2-2; 8 nucleotides align to TRBD1. CDR3 size: 16 residues. Germline V gene sequence: CDR1 MNHEY, CDR2 SVGAGI. Losses at the gene ends were 2 bases for V and 7 bases for J; bases not matched to a gene: 9. The CDR3 nucleotides read TGTGCCAGCAGTTACGGAGGCAGGGGGCGGAACGGGGAGCTGTTTTTT. Translating gives CASSYGGRGRNGELFF.

The gene calls are TRBV6-5 and TRBJ1-2, with D tentatively TRBD1 (6 bases). From germline, CDR1 is MNHEY and CDR2 SVGAGI. V gave up 6 bases and J gave up 3 bases, with 17 bases separating them. This CDR3 contains 15 residues. CDR3 sequence (DNA): TGTGCCAGCAGCCCCTATCAGGGGTCCCACTATGGCTACACCTTC. This encodes CASSPYQGSHYGYTF.

The chain uses TRBV12-5 and TRBJ1-1; D gene uncertain. The V gene lost 2 bases and the J gene lost 1 base, with 5 bases spanning the gap. Germline V CDR1 and CDR2: LGHNT, FRNRAP. The length of the CDR3 is 13 residues. CDR3 nucleotide sequence: TGTGCTAGTGGTTTGTATAGGAACACTGAAGCTTTCTTT. This gives the protein CASGLYRNTEAFF.

This CDR3 is CASSLGIGPGGGRNQPQHF. DNA for the CDR3: TGTGCCAGCAGCTTAGGTATTGGGCCAGGGGGCGGGCGCAATCAGCCCCAGCATTTT. The chain carries TRBV7-9 and TRBJ1-5; TRBD1 aligns across 8 bases. Germline CDR1 reads SEHNR; CDR2 reads FQNEAQ (reference sequence). With V trimmed by 1 base and J by 2 bases, 13 bases remained unmatched. This CDR3 has 19 residues.

This clone appeared a single time. The V call is TRBV20-1, the J call TRBJ1-6; D ambiguous. Germline V gene lookup returns CDR1 DFQATT and CDR2 SNEGSKA (reference sequence). Trimming left V 2 bases short and J 11 bases short, with 7 bases between. The CDR3 runs 11 residues. CDR3 nucleotides: TGCAGTGCTAGACTTTCTACACCCCTCCACTTT. It is translated as CSARLSTPLHF.

To note about this clone: Additional DNA sequences in this sample encode the identical CDR3. The rearrangement joins TRBV7-9 to TRBJ1-6; the D gene is possibly TRBD1 (5 bases). Germline V gene sequence: CDR1 SEHNR, CDR2 FQNEAQ (reference sequence). This CDR3 comprises 13 residues. Trimming pared 4 bases from V and 8 bases from J, leaving 9 bases between. The DNA for the CDR3 is TGTGCCAGCAGCTCCACGGGGGATTCACCCCTCCACTTT. It translates to CASSSTGDSPLHF.

The chain couples TRBV5-1 to TRBJ2-1; unclear D gene. V shed 4 bases and J shed 4 bases, with 9 bases lying between them. The CDR3 runs 13 residues. The germline gives CDR1 SGHRS, CDR2 YFSETQ. The CDR3 nucleotides are TGCGCCAGCAGCCTCGACACGTACAATGAGCAGTTCTTC. It is translated as CASSLDTYNEQFF.

The V and J genes are TRBV15 and TRBJ2-1; perhaps D is TRBD1 or TRBD2 (5 bases each). The V gene lost 5 bases and the J gene lost 2 bases, with 10 bases spanning the gap. Germline assignment: CDR1 LNHNV and CDR2 YYDKDF (reference sequence). The length of the CDR3 is 14 residues. DNA of the CDR3: TGTGCCACCAGCCTGTTGGGGGCCTACAATGAGCAGTTCTTC. Protein sequence: CATSLLGAYNEQFF.

V usage is TRBV19 and J usage is TRBJ1-5, with 8 positions matching TRBD1. The CDR3 is 14 amino acids. After removal of 4 bases from V and 7 bases from J, the junction contained 6 bases not matched to a gene. The germline gives CDR1 LNHDA, CDR2 SQIVND (reference sequence). CDR3 bases: TGTGCCAGTAGTACGGACAGGGAACGCCAGCCCCAGCATTTT. Translating gives CASSTDRERQPQHF.

This clone came up once. V usage is TRBV15 and J usage is TRBJ1-4; D gene ambiguous. The CDR3 length is 15 residues. Germline assignment: CDR1 LNHNV and CDR2 YYDKDF (reference sequence). Trimming cost V 0 bases and J 7 bases, with 12 bases left between them. The CDR3 nucleotides are TGTGCCACCAGCAGAGATCAAGGGATAGGTGAAAAACTGTTTTTT. This translates into CATSRDQGIGEKLFF.

This chain connects TRBV29-1 to TRBJ2-7; tentative D call: TRBD2 (5 bases). Trimming cost V 4 bases and J 5 bases, with 15 bases left between them. Germline CDR1 reads SQVTM; CDR2 reads ANQGSEA. CDR3 length: 13 residues. CDR3 DNA sequence: TGCAGCGTTGTCGGTGGAACGGAGGACGAGCAGTACTTC. It specifies CSVVGGTEDEQYF.

The chain uses TRBV6-2 or TRBV6-3 and TRBJ2-2; TRBD1 might be the D (6 bases). The V gene lost 6 bases and the J gene lost 0 bases, with 11 bases spanning the gap. Germline V gives CDR1 MNHEY, CDR2 SVGEGT. The CDR3 contains 15 residues. The DNA of the CDR3 is TGTGCCAGCAGCGGACAGTTCGCGAACACCGGGGAGCTGTTTTTT. Protein: CASSGQFANTGELFF.

The rearrangement links TRBV7-8 to TRBJ2-1; possible D gene TRBD2, 5 bases. V gave up 4 bases and J gave up 9 bases, with 13 bases separating them. The CDR3 has 13 amino acids. Germline CDR1 is SGHVS and CDR2 is FQNEAQ. The CDR3 protein is CASSSVSVTEQFF. CDR3 nucleotides: TGTGCCAGCAGCTCCGTTAGCGTCACTGAGCAGTTCTTC.

The V call is TRBV6-2 or TRBV6-3, the J call TRBJ2-5, with TRBD2 as a possible D gene (6 bases). This CDR3 comprises 11 residues. Germline CDR1 and CDR2: MNHEY and SVGEGT. V was clipped by 2 bases and J by 10 bases, with 8 bases between them. DNA for the CDR3: TGTGCCAGCAGTTACCCGGGGGACCAGTACTTC. Amino acids: CASSYPGDQYF.

This clone was recorded only once. The J gene is TRBJ1-2, the V gene TRBV5-1, with D uncertain. Germline assignment: CDR1 SGHRS and CDR2 YFSETQ. V lost 1 base, J lost 7 bases, and 17 bases lay in between. This CDR3 is built from 15 residues. DNA for the CDR3: TGCGCCAGCAGCTTGACTGCGTCCGGGTACTTTGGCTACACCTTC. Translated: CASSLTASGYFGYTF.

V is TRBV6-5 and J is TRBJ2-7; unclear D gene. V lost 10 bases and J lost 2, with 15 bases in between. This CDR3 has 13 residues. Per germline, CDR1 MNHEY and CDR2 SVGAGI. CDR3 sequence: CAIFMTNAYEQYF. The CDR3 region has the DNA TGTGCCATCTTTATGACAAACGCCTACGAGCAGTACTTC.

This rearrangement joins TRBV15 to TRBJ1-4; 7 bases fit TRBD1. The CDR3 has 13 residues. V dropped 4 bases and J dropped 14; count of bases not matched to a gene: 10. In germline, CDR1 is LNHNV, CDR2 YYDKDF (reference sequence). The CDR3 loop reads CATSTVVLDRLFF. CDR3 DNA: TGTGCCACCAGCACGGTTGTTTTGGACAGGCTGTTTTTT.

The rearrangement uses TRBV30 and TRBJ2-2; the match to TRBD2 covers 8 bases. The CDR3 runs 14 residues. V was clipped by 3 bases and J by 4 bases; unmatched bases: 4. Germline CDR1 reads GTSNPN; CDR2 reads SVGIG (reference sequence). The CDR3 coding sequence is TGTGCCTGGAGCGGGGGGGCCGTCACCGGGGAGCTGTTTTTT. Its translation is CAWSGGAVTGELFF.